The clone carrying this T cell receptor beta chain has just a few counts. Its antigen remains unknown. Looked up from germline, CDR1 is DFQATT and CDR2 is SNEGSKA (reference sequence). The CDR3 totals 14 residues. The germline V and J ends were trimmed by 0 bases and 3 bases, with 6 bases remaining between them. The sample's treatment: approximately 9-day PBMC culture with coronavirus spike peptide pools or control peptides (ViraFEST assay). The data are from a study of vaccination and CD4 T cells after COVID-19. Across the whole study: Convalescent donors were composed of six males and four females, of whom two were Hispanic. Subjects got two shots of BNT162b2 or mRNA-1273 vaccine. Stimulation of cells relied on overlapping spike peptides derived from SARS-CoV-2, HCoV-NL63, HCoV-OC43 and HCoV-229E.

Cultured CD4+ T-cell DNA underwent Oncomine TCR Beta short-read sequencing. TCRdb processed the PCR reads anew with MiXCR; each CDR3 protein has one entry. The sample has roughly 24,000 distinct CDR3 sequences, 35% to 50% seen once. This clonotype originated in a human donor who had recovered from COVID-19. Sequenced: CD4+ T cells from blood, cultured in vitro. The chain employs TRBV20-1 and TRBJ1-6; D gene uncertain. CDR3 sequence reads: CSAREPDYNSPLHF. For the CDR3, the DNA is TGCAGTGCTAGAGAACCAGACTATAATTCACCCCTCCACTTT.